These T cell receptor beta chains were read from a single sample in a study of cytomegalovirus exposure and HLA in healthy donors. Data came from immunoSEQ multiplex PCR; TCRdb stores just in-frame clones and leaves some out. In the table there are about 200,000 clones, approximately 83% of which are singletons. The sequencing input was PBMCs. Every receptor here comes from a girl between 5 and 17 years old in good health and CMV-seronegative. The CDR3 runs from the conserved cysteine through the conserved F or W. Fields, in order: D gene, V gene, clone size, J gene, CDR3 protein, CDR3 DNA. A D gene is named only where the DNA matches it firmly. Size values are once, few and many counts, or a class for expanded clones, and some rows have none.

D gene: .; V gene: TRBV4-3; clone size: .; J gene: TRBJ1-3; CDR3 protein: CASSQAFGLNTIYF; CDR3 DNA: TGCGCCAGCAGCCAAGCTTTCGGGTTAAACACCATATATTTT
D gene: .; V gene: TRBV2; clone size: .; J gene: TRBJ1-5; CDR3 protein: CASNIWGGDQPQHF; CDR3 DNA: TGTGCCAGCAATATTTGGGGAGGGGATCAGCCCCAGCATTTT
D gene: .; V gene: TRBV28; clone size: .; J gene: TRBJ2-1; CDR3 protein: CATSPLTDRNEQFF; CDR3 DNA: TGTGCCACCTCCCCCTTGACAGATCGTAATGAGCAGTTCTTC
D gene: TRBD1; V gene: TRBV27; clone size: .; J gene: TRBJ1-6; CDR3 protein: CATSTGVYNSPLHF; CDR3 DNA: TGTGCCACCTCGACAGGGGTGTATAATTCACCCCTCCACTTT
D gene: .; V gene: TRBV6-5; clone size: .; J gene: TRBJ1-2; CDR3 protein: CASSYSGGQNGYTF; CDR3 DNA: TGTGCCAGCAGTTACTCAGGCGGGCAGAATGGCTACACCTTC
D gene: .; V gene: TRBV19; clone size: .; J gene: TRBJ2-5; CDR3 protein: CASSIGTHQETQYF; CDR3 DNA: TGTGCCAGTAGTATCGGGACTCATCAAGAGACCCAGTACTTC
D gene: .; V gene: TRBV9; clone size: many; J gene: TRBJ2-2; CDR3 protein: CASSVGTRTGELFF; CDR3 DNA: TGTGCCAGCAGCGTAGGCACGCGCACCGGGGAGCTGTTTTTT
D gene: .; V gene: TRBV7-9; clone size: .; J gene: TRBJ1-2; CDR3 protein: CSSSLASGGGYTF; CDR3 DNA: TGTTCCAGCAGCTTAGCTTCTGGGGGGGGCTACACCTTC
D gene: .; V gene: TRBV6-6; clone size: .; J gene: TRBJ2-7; CDR3 protein: CASTDPQESSYEQYF; CDR3 DNA: TGTGCCAGCACCGACCCCCAGGAAAGCTCCTACGAGCAGTACTTC
D gene: .; V gene: TRBV7-9; clone size: .; J gene: TRBJ2-1; CDR3 protein: CSSSKRVGTVYNEQFF; CDR3 DNA: TGTTCCAGCAGCAAGAGGGTCGGAACAGTCTACAATGAGCAGTTCTTC
D gene: .; V gene: TRBV28; clone size: once; J gene: TRBJ2-2; CDR3 protein: CASNSRNTGELFF; CDR3 DNA: TGTGCCAGCAACTCGAGGAACACCGGGGAGCTGTTTTTT
D gene: .; V gene: TRBV30; clone size: few; J gene: TRBJ1-1; CDR3 protein: CAWSVLADRSFF; CDR3 DNA: TGTGCCTGGAGTGTACTAGCTGACAGATCTTTCTTT
D gene: TRBD2; V gene: TRBV13; clone size: .; J gene: TRBJ2-1; CDR3 protein: CASSFYQAGGWYNEQFF; CDR3 DNA: TGTGCCAGCAGCTTTTACCAAGCGGGGGGATGGTACAATGAGCAGTTCTTC